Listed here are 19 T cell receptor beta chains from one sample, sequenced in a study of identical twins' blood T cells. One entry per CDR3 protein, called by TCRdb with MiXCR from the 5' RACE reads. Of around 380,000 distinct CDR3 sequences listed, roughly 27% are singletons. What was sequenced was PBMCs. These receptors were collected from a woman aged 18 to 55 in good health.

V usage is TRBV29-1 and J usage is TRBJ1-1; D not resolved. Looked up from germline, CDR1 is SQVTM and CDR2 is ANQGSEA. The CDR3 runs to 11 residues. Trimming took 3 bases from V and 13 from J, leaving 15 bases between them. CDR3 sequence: CSVEPGLKVFF. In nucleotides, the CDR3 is TGCAGCGTTGAGCCCGGGCTAAAGGTTTTCTTT.

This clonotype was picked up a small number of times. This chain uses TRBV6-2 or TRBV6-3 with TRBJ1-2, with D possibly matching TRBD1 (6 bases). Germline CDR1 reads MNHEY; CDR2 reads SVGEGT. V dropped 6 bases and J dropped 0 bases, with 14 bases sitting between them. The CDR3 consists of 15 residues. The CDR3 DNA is TGTGCCAGCAGCCCCGGACAGCGCCCTAACTATGGCTACACCTTC. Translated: CASSPGQRPNYGYTF.

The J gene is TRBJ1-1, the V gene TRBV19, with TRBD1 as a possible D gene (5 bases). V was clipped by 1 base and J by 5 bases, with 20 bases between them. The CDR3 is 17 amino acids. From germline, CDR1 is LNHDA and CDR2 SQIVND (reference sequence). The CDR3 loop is CASSIARGRTLRTEAFF. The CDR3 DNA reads TGTGCCAGTAGTATAGCTCGGGGTAGGACACTACGAACTGAAGCTTTCTTT.

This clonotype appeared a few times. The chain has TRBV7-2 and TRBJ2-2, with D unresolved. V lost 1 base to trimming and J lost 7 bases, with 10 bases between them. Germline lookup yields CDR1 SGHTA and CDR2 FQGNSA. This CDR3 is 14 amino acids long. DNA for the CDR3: TGTGCCAGCAGCTTAGTGGTAGCTGTCGGGGAGCTGTTTTTT. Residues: CASSLVVAVGELFF.

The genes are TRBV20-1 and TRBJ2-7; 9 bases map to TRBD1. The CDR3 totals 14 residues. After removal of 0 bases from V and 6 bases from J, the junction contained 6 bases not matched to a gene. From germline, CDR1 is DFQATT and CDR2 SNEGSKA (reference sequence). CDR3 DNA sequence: TGCAGTGCTAGAGATCGGAGGACAGGGGTCGAGCAGTACTTC. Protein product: CSARDRRTGVEQYF.

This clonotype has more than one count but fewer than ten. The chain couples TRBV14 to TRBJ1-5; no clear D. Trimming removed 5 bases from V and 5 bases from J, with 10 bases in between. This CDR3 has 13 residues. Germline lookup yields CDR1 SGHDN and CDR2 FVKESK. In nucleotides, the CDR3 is TGTGCCAGCAGCGGAGCCCCACATCAGCCCCAGCATTTT. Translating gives CASSGAPHQPQHF.

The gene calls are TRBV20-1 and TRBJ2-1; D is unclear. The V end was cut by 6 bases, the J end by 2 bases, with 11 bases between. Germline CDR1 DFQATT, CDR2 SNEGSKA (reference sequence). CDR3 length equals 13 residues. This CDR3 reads CSASVTTYNEQFF. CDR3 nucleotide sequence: TGCAGTGCCAGTGTGACAACCTACAATGAGCAGTTCTTC.

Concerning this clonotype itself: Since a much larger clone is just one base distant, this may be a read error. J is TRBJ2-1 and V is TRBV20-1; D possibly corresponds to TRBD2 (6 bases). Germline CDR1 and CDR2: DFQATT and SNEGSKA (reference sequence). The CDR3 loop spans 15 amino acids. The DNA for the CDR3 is TGCAGTGCTAGAGAACGGGTAGCGGCCTACAATGAGCAGTTATTC. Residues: CSARERVAAYNEQLF.

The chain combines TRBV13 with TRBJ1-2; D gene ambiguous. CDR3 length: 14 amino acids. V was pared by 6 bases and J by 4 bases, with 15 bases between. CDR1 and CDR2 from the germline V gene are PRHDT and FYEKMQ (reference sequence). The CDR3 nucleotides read TGTGCCAGCAGAATAAACCACGCCATCTATGGCTACACCTTC. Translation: CASRINHAIYGYTF. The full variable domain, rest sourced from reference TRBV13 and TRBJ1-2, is AAGVIQSPRHLIKEKRETATLKCYPIPRHDTVYWYQQGPGQDPQFLISFYEKMQSDKGSIPDRFSAQQFSDYHSELNMSSLELGDSALYFCASRINHAIYGYTFGSGTRLTVV.

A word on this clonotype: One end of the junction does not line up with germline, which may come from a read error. The DNA for the CDR3 is TGTGCCGCCAGTGACGGGACACAAATTCCCACGAACACCGGGGAGCTGTTTTTT. As protein: CAASDGTQIPTNTGELFF. This sequence joins TRBV24-1 and TRBJ2-2, with a possible D match to TRBD1 (6 bases). Germline assignment: CDR1 KGHDR and CDR2 SFDVKD. This CDR3 spans 18 amino acids.

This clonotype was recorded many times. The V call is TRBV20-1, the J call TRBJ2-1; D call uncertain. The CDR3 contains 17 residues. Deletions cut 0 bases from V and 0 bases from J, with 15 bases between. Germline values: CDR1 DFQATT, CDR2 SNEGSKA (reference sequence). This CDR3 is CSARDLDHLSSYNEQFF. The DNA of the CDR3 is TGCAGTGCTAGAGATTTAGATCACTTGAGCTCCTACAATGAGCAGTTCTTC.

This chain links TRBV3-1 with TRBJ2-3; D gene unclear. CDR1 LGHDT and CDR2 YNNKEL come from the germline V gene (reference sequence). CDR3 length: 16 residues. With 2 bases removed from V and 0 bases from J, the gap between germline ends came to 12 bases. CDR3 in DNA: TGTGCCAGCAGCCAACGAATCCGGATAAGCACAGATACGCAGTATTTT. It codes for CASSQRIRISTDTQYF.

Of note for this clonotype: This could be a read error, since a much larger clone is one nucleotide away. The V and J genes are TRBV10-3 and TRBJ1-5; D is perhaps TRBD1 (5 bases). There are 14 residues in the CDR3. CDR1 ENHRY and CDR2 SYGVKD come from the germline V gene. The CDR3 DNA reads TGTGCCATCAGTGAGTCGTCAGGGTCGGGGCCCCAGCGTTTT. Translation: CAISESSGSGPQRF.

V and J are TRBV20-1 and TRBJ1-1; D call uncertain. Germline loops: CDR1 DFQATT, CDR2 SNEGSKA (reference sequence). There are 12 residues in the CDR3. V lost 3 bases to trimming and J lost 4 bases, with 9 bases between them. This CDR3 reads CSARSGSTEAFF. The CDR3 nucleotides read TGCAGTGCTAGGTCCGGAAGCACTGAAGCTTTCTTT.

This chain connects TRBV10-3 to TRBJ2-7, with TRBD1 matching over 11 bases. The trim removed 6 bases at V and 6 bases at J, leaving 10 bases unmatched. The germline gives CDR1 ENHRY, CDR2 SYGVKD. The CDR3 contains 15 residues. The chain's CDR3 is CAISAFGQGAGEQYF. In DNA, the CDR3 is TGTGCCATCAGCGCATTCGGACAGGGGGCAGGCGAGCAGTACTTC.

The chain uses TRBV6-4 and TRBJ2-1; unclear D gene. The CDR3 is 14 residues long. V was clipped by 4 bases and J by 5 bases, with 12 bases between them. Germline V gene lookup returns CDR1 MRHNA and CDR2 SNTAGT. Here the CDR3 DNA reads TGTGCCAGCAGTGTAACCTGGCGGAACAATGAGCAGTTCTTC. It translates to CASSVTWRNNEQFF.

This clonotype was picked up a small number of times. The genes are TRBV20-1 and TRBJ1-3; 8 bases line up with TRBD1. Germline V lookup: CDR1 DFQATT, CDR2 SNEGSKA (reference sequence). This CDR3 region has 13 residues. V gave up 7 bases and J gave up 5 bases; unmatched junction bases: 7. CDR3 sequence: CSVSDRGRNTIYF. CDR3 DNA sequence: TGCAGTGTTTCCGACAGGGGCAGAAACACCATATATTTT.

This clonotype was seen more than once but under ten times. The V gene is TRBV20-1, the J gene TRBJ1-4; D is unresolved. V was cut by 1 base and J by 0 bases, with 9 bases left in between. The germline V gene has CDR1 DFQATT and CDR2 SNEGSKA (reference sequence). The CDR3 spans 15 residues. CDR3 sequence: CSARGRRATNEKLFF. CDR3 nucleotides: TGCAGTGCTAGAGGGAGGCGTGCAACTAATGAAAAACTGTTTTTT.

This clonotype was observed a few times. The CDR3 region is CASSWDGNQPQHF. CDR3 DNA: TGTGCCAGCAGCTGGGACGGCAATCAGCCCCAGCATTTT. V gene TRBV7-9 combines with J gene TRBJ1-5, with D tentatively TRBD1 (5 bases). Per the germline V gene, CDR1 is SEHNR and CDR2 is FQNEAQ (reference sequence). The CDR3 is made up of 13 amino acids. Trimming took 4 bases from V and 2 from J, leaving 6 bases between them.